This T cell receptor (beta chain) is from a study of preoperative IRX-2 immunotherapy in early breast cancer. Sequencing used immunoSEQ multiplex PCR; TCRdb keeps in-frame clones, though not all of them. The sample has about 42,000 clones, 70% to 80% seen once. Treatment defined: preoperative locoregional IRX-2 cytokine immunotherapy. After removal of 8 bases from V and 7 bases from J, the junction contained 10 bases not matched to a gene. CDR3 length: 14 amino acids. CDR1 SQVTM and CDR2 ANQGSEA come from the germline V gene. The V call is TRBV29-1, the J call TRBJ2-4, with TRBD2 matching over 11 bases. Sequences were derived from tumor tissue, sampled after IRX-2 immunotherapy. The TCR comes from a human donor with breast cancer. CDR3 in amino acids: CSITTSGSRNIQYF. CDR3 in DNA: TGCAGCATTACAACTAGCGGGAGCCGGAACATTCAGTACTTC.